This T cell receptor (beta chain) was sequenced during a study of T-cell reconstitution after alpha-beta-depleted transplantation in children. It was with unique molecular identifiers that the TCRbeta library was prepared. Each CDR3 protein gets one entry after TCRdb re-called the PCR reads with MiXCR. This table has roughly 790,000 distinct CDR3 sequences, less than 20% appearing once. The CDR3 sequence is 19 residues long. V gave up 6 bases and J gave up 1 base; unmatched junction bases: 18. From germline, CDR1 is MNHNS and CDR2 SASEGT. V and J are TRBV6-1 and TRBJ2-5, with 9 bases fitting TRBD1. The TCR originated in a male patient under 18 who had a stem cell transplant for acute lymphoblastic leukemia, so the T cells may come from the graft donor. The input for sequencing was PBMCs, mostly from graft donor cells, taken 360 days after TCRalphabeta/CD19-depleted stem cell transplant. CDR3 sequence: CASSLYGTGSSPLQETQYF. The CDR3 DNA reads as TGTGCCAGCAGCCTGTATGGGACAGGGAGCTCACCGCTCCAAGAGACCCAGTACTTC.